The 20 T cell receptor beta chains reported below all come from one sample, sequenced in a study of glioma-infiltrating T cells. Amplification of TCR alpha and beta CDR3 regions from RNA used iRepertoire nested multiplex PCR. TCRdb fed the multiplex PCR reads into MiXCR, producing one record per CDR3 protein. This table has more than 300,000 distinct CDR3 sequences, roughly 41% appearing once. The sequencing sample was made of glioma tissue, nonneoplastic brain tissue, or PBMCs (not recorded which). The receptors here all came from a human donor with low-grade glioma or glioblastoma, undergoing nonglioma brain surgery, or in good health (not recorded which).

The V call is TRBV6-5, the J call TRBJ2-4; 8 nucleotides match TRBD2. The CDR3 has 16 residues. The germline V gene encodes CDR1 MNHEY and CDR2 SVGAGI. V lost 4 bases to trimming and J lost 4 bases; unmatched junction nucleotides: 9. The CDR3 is CASSCGGGGRKNIQYF. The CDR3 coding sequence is TGTGCCAGCAGTTGCGGGGGCGGCGGGAGGAAAAACATTCAGTACTTC.

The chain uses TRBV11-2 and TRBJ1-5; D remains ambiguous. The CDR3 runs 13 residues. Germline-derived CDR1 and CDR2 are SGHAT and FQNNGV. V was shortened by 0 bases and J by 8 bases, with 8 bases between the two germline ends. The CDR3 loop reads CASSLEAWKPQHF. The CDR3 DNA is TGTGCCAGCAGCTTAGAGGCGTGGAAGCCCCAGCATTTT.

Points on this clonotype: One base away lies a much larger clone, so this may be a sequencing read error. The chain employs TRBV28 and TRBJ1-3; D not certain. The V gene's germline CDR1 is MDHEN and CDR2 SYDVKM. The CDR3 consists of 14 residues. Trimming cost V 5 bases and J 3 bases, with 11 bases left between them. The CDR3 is CASSDPGSGNTIYF. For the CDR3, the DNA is TGTGCCAGCAGTGACCCGGGTAGTGGAAACACCATATATTTT.

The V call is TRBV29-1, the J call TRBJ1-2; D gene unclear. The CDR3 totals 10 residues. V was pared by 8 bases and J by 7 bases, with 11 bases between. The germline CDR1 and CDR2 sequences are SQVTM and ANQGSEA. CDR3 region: CSSDSSGYTF. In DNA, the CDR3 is TGCAGCTCCGACTCCTCTGGCTACACCTTC.

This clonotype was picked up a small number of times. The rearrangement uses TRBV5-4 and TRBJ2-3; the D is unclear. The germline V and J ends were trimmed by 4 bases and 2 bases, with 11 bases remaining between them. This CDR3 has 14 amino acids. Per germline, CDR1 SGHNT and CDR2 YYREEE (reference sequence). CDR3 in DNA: TGTGCCAGCAGCGAGGCGGAGTACACAGATACGCAGTATTTT. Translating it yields CASSEAEYTDTQYF.

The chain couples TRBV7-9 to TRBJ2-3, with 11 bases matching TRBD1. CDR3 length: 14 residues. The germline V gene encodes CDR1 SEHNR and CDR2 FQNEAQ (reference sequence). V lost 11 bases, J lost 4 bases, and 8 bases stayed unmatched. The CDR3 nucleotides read TGTGCCGGACGGGGGACAGGGGGGCCAGATACGCAGTATTTT. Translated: CAGRGTGGPDTQYF.

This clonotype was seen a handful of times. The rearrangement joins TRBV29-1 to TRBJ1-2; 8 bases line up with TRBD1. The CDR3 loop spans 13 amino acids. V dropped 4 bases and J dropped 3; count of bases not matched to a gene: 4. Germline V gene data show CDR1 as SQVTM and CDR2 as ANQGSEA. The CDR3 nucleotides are TGCAGCGTTGGGCGGGGACAGGACTATGGCTACACCTTC. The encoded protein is CSVGRGQDYGYTF.

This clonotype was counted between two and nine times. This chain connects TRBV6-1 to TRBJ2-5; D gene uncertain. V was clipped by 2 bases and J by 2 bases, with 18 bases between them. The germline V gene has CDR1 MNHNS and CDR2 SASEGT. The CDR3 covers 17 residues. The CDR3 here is CASSEREWNTIQETQYF. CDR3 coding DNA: TGTGCCAGCAGTGAAAGGGAATGGAATACTATTCAAGAGACCCAGTACTTC.

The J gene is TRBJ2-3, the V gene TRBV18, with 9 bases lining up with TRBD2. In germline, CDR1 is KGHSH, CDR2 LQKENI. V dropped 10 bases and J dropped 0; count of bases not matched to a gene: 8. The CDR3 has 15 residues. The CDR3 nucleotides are TGTGCCAACTCCCTGACTAGCGGAAGCACAGATACGCAGTATTTT. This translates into CANSLTSGSTDTQYF.

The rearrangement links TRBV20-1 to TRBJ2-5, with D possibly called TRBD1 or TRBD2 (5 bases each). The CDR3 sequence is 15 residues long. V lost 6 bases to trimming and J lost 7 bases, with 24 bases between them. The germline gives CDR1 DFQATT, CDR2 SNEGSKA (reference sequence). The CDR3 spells CSAIGTTTPEGTQYF. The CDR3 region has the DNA TGCAGTGCCATAGGGACCACTACTCCCGAAGGGACCCAGTACTTC.

The DNA for the CDR3 is TGTGCCAGCAGCCCAGGGATCAGGGGACAGCCCCAGCATTTT. Translated: CASSPGIRGQPQHF. The V and J genes are TRBV3-1 and TRBJ1-5; possible D gene TRBD1, 6 bases. V was pared by 4 bases and J by 7 bases, with 14 bases between. The germline V gene encodes CDR1 LGHDT and CDR2 YNNKEL (reference sequence). CDR3 length: 14 amino acids. The whole variable domain, filled in from reference TRBV3-1 and TRBJ1-5, reads DTAVSQTPKYLVTQMGNDKSIKCEQNLGHDTMYWYKQDSKKFLKIMFSYNNKELIINETVPNRFSPKSPDKAHLNLHINSLELGDSAVYFCASSPGIRGQPQHFGDGTRLSIL.

This CDR3 is CASSPGLAGSLSEQFF. The CDR3 bases are TGTGCCAGCAGCCCCGGACTAGCGGGATCCCTCAGTGAGCAGTTCTTC. The V gene is TRBV7-8, the J gene TRBJ2-1, with 12 bases aligning to TRBD2. The CDR3 loop spans 16 amino acids. After removal of 5 bases from V and 9 bases from J, the junction contained 11 bases not matched to a gene. Germline V gene data show CDR1 as SGHVS and CDR2 as FQNEAQ.

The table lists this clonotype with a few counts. DNA for the CDR3: TGTGCCAGCAGTTTCCCGGGGGGCTCCTTTAGCACAGATACGCAGTATTTT. It translates to CASSFPGGSFSTDTQYF. This sequence joins TRBV6-6 and TRBJ2-3; TRBD2 is a possible D gene (7 bases). The CDR3 consists of 17 residues. Trimming took off 4 bases at V and 0 bases at J, with 17 bases between the two ends. From germline, CDR1 is MNHNY and CDR2 SVGAGI (reference sequence).

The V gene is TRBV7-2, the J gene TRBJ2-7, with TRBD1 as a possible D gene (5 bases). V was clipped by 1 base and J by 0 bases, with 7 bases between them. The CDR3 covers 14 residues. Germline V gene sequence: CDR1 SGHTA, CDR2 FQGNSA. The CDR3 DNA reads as TGTGCCAGCAGCTTAGGGGGCCTCTCCTACGAGCAGTACTTC. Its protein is CASSLGGLSYEQYF.

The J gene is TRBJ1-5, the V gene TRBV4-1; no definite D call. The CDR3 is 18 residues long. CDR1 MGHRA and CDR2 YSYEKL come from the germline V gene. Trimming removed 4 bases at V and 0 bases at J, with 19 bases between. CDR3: CASSPARGSRYSNQPQHF. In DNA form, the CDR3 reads TGCGCCAGCAGCCCAGCCAGAGGCAGCCGTTATAGCAATCAGCCCCAGCATTTT.

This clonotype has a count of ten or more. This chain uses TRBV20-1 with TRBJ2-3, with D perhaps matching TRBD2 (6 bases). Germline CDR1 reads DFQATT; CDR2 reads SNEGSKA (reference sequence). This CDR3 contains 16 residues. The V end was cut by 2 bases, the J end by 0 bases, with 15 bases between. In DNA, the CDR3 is TGCAGTGCTAGACCCGGGACTCGACTCAGCACAGATACGCAGTATTTT. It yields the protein CSARPGTRLSTDTQYF.

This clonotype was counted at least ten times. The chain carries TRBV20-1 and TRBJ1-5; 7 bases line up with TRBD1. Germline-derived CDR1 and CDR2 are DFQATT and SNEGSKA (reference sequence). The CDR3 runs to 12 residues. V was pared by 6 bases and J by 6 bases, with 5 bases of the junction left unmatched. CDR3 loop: CSADRVGQPQHF. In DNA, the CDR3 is TGCAGTGCCGACAGGGTTGGTCAGCCCCAGCATTTT.

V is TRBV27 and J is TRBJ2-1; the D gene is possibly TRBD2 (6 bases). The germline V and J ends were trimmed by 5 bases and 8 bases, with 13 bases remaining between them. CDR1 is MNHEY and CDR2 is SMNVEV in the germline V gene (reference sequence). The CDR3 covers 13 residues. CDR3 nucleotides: TGTGCCAGCAGTGCGGGACTGGGGGATGAGCAGTTCTTC. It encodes CASSAGLGDEQFF.

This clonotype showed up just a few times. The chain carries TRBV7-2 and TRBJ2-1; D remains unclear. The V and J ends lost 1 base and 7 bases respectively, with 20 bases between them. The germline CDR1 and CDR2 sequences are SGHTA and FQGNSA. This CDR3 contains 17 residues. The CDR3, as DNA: TGTGCCAGCAGCTTAGGTGGGCCGGAGCGTACAATAAATGAGCAGTTCTTC. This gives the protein CASSLGGPERTINEQFF.

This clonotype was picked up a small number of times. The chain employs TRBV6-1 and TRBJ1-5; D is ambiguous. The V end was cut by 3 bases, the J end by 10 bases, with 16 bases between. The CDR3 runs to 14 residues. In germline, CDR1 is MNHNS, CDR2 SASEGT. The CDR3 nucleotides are TGTGCCAGCAGTGAGATTTCATGGGCGACACCCCAGCATTTT. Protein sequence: CASSEISWATPQHF.